Each of the 32 T cell receptor beta chains below was sequenced from the same sample in a study of cytomegalovirus exposure and HLA in healthy donors. Amplification used 60 Vbeta primers and 13 Jbeta primers. Profiled with immunoSEQ multiplex PCR; TCRdb holds only in-frame clones, not every one. Among 200,000 to 300,000 clones, about three quarters were seen once, and the ten largest hold about 0.45%. Material for sequencing was PBMCs. These receptors all stem from a boy aged 5 to 17 in good health and CMV-seronegative.

The rearrangement joins TRBV9 to TRBJ1-5; 7 bases map to TRBD1. Unmatched junction bases numbered 5, after V lost 4 bases and J lost 1 base. The germline V gene has CDR1 SGDLS and CDR2 YYNGEE. The CDR3 sequence is 15 residues long. The CDR3 protein is CASSSRQGSNQPQHF. CDR3 nucleotides: TGTGCCAGCAGCTCTCGACAGGGCAGCAATCAGCCCCAGCATTTT.

V usage is TRBV2 and J usage is TRBJ2-7, with D unclear. This CDR3 is 10 amino acids long. Germline assignment: CDR1 SNHLY and CDR2 FYNNEI. With 5 bases removed from V and 6 bases from J, the gap between germline ends came to 5 bases. The CDR3 DNA reads as TGTGCCAGCAGTTACAGCGAGCAGTACTTC. This encodes CASSYSEQYF.

The chain employs TRBV5-4 and TRBJ2-2; 7 bases are a match to TRBD1. Germline V gene data show CDR1 as SGHNT and CDR2 as YYREEE (reference sequence). The trim removed 6 bases at V and 1 base at J, leaving 3 bases unmatched. The CDR3 consists of 14 residues. The CDR3 DNA is TGTGCCAGCACCAGGACAGGGAACACCGGGGAGCTGTTTTTT. Translating it yields CASTRTGNTGELFF.

Only a few counts were recorded for this clone. This chain links TRBV2 with TRBJ1-4; D possibly corresponds to TRBD1 (5 bases). This CDR3 contains 12 residues. Germline CDR1 is SNHLY and CDR2 is FYNNEI. Trimming left V 8 bases short and J 5 bases short, with 9 bases between. The CDR3 loop reads CASGAYNEKLFF. CDR3 in DNA: TGTGCCAGCGGGGCTTACAATGAAAAACTGTTTTTT.

This clone was detected only once. V gene TRBV29-1 combines with J gene TRBJ2-5; TRBD2 is a possible D gene (6 bases). The J call may be wrong; the DNA end is better matched by TRBJ2-7. Germline-derived CDR1 and CDR2 are SQVTM and ANQGSEA. CDR3 length: 13 amino acids. CDR3 amino acids: CSVEKGGSYEQYF. In DNA form, the CDR3 reads TGCAGCGTTGAGAAGGGAGGCTCCTACGAGCAGTACTTC.

The V and J genes are TRBV7-8 and TRBJ1-2; 7 bases are a match to TRBD1. Unmatched junction bases numbered 11, after V lost 1 base and J lost 0 bases. Germline V lookup: CDR1 SGHVS, CDR2 FQNEAQ. The CDR3 runs 18 residues. The CDR3 reads CASSLGRGKKDSNYGYTF. CDR3 nucleotide sequence: TGTGCCAGCAGCTTAGGCAGGGGGAAAAAAGATTCTAACTATGGCTACACCTTC.

The V gene is TRBV6-6, the J gene TRBJ1-5; 7 bases map to TRBD1. V lost 11 bases and J lost 7; bases outside the gene matches: 14. The CDR3 sequence is 14 residues long. CDR1 and CDR2 (germline): MNHNY, SVGAGI (reference sequence). CDR3 sequence reads: CAAPRGDRDQPQHF. The CDR3 DNA reads TGTGCCGCCCCCAGGGGGGACAGAGACCAGCCCCAGCATTTT.

This chain uses TRBV19 with TRBJ1-1; 7 bases line up with TRBD1. Trimming cost V 7 bases and J 0 bases; bases outside gene matches: 5. From germline, CDR1 is LNHDA and CDR2 SQIVND (reference sequence). The CDR3 has 14 residues. The CDR3 spells CASKWTGLNTEAFF. The CDR3 DNA sequence: TGTGCCAGTAAGTGGACAGGACTGAACACTGAAGCTTTCTTT.

This chain connects TRBV6-4 to TRBJ2-1; TRBD2 matches 7 bases. The CDR3 runs 15 residues. V was pared by 4 bases and J by 9 bases, with 12 bases of the junction left unmatched. Germline values: CDR1 MRHNA, CDR2 SNTAGT. Here the CDR3 reads CASSGGDYPSAEQFF. The DNA of the CDR3 is TGTGCCAGCAGTGGGGGGGACTATCCCTCCGCTGAGCAGTTCTTC.

The chain couples TRBV6-4 to TRBJ2-1; 10 bases are shared with TRBD2. The CDR3 spans 15 residues. CDR1 and CDR2 from the germline V gene are MRHNA and SNTAGT. V lost 8 bases and J lost 7; bases outside the gene matches: 11. This CDR3 is CASGAIAGGENEQFF. CDR3 DNA: TGTGCCAGCGGGGCGATAGCGGGAGGAGAAAATGAGCAGTTCTTC.

Comments on this clone: The same CDR3 arises from other DNA sequences in this sample as well. The rearrangement links TRBV11-2 to TRBJ1-3; D gene ambiguous. The CDR3 is made up of 12 amino acids. Trimming removed 6 bases at V and 3 bases at J, with 6 bases between. Germline V CDR1 and CDR2: SGHAT, FQNNGV. This CDR3 is CASSRGGNTIYF. In DNA, the CDR3 is TGTGCCAGCAGTAGAGGTGGAAACACCATATATTTT.

This chain links TRBV5-5 with TRBJ1-1; D possibly corresponds to TRBD1 (5 bases). Germline values: CDR1 SGHKS, CDR2 YYEKEE (reference sequence). The length of the CDR3 is 13 residues. Between the trimmed V and J ends, which lost 3 bases and 3 bases, there was a span of 9 bases. The CDR3 spells CASSYGADTEAFF. CDR3 nucleotide sequence: TGTGCCAGCAGCTATGGGGCGGACACTGAAGCTTTCTTT. Supplemented by reference TRBV5-5 and TRBJ1-1, the full variable domain reads DAGVTQSPTHLIKTRGQQVTLRCSPISGHKSVSWYQQVLGQGPQFIFQYYEKEERGRGNFPDRFSARQFPNYSSELNVNALLLGDSALYLCASSYGADTEAFFGQGTRLTVV.

This chain links TRBV7-6 with TRBJ2-7; maybe TRBD2 (5 bases). This CDR3 has 13 amino acids. Germline-derived CDR1 and CDR2 are SGHVS and FNYEAQ. The V gene lost 0 bases and the J gene lost 5 bases, with 8 bases spanning the gap. The CDR3 nucleotides are TGTGCCAGCAGCTTAGCGAGAGGGAACGAGCAGTACTTC. Translation: CASSLARGNEQYF.

The chain employs TRBV6-6 and TRBJ1-3; 7 bases fit TRBD1. The CDR3 spans 14 residues. With 8 bases clipped from V and 0 bases from J, the junction kept 4 bases outside the gene matches. From germline, CDR1 is MNHNY and CDR2 SVGAGI (reference sequence). CDR3 sequence (DNA): TGTGCCAGCTCGGGACAGATCTCTGGAAACACCATATATTTT. Translated, it gives CASSGQISGNTIYF.

The chain uses TRBV7-2 and TRBJ2-3; 9 bases align to TRBD2. From germline, CDR1 is SGHTA and CDR2 FQGNSA. CDR3 length: 15 residues. With 5 bases clipped from V and 6 bases from J, the junction kept 9 bases outside the gene matches. The CDR3 is CASSLQAGGGDTQYF. CDR3 sequence (DNA): TGTGCCAGCAGCCTCCAAGCGGGGGGCGGGGATACGCAGTATTTT.

The genes are TRBV5-5 and TRBJ2-7; 9 positions agree with TRBD2. V shed 2 bases, J shed 2 bases, and the junction held 5 bases outside the gene matches. The germline V gene encodes CDR1 SGHKS and CDR2 YYEKEE (reference sequence). The CDR3 has 15 amino acids. The CDR3 spells CASSLGLAGPYEQYF. Written as DNA, the CDR3 is TGTGCCAGCAGCTTAGGGCTAGCGGGACCCTACGAGCAGTACTTC.

A few counts support this clone. V and J are TRBV5-1 and TRBJ1-4; D is ambiguous. V lost 0 bases and J lost 4, with 7 bases in between. This CDR3 contains 14 residues. CDR1 SGHRS and CDR2 YFSETQ come from the germline V gene. CDR3: CASSLVSVNEKLFF. CDR3 nucleotide sequence: TGCGCCAGCAGCTTGGTCAGTGTTAATGAAAAACTGTTTTTT.

Remarks on this clone: One end of the junction does not line up with germline, which may come from a read error. The CDR3 DNA reads TGTTCCAGCAGCTTATTCCTGCGCCCAGGGTCTAGCGGGGGGAATGAGCAGTTCTTC. This translates into CSSSLFLRPGSSGGNEQFF. The chain links TRBV7-9 to TRBJ2-1; TRBD2 matches 11 bases. Looked up from germline, CDR1 is SEHNR and CDR2 is FQNEAQ (reference sequence). This CDR3 has 19 amino acids.

The chain uses TRBV9 and TRBJ1-2; TRBD1 aligns across 11 bases. The germline V gene has CDR1 SGDLS and CDR2 YYNGEE. Unmatched junction bases numbered 9, after V lost 4 bases and J lost 4 bases. The CDR3 is 16 residues long. Written as DNA, the CDR3 is TGTGCCAGCAGCTTGGGACAGGGGGTCTTAGGCTATGGCTACACCTTC. Translated, it gives CASSLGQGVLGYGYTF.

CDR3 sequence (DNA): TGTGCCAGCAGCTTCTCGGGTGGAAGGTATGGCTACACCTTC. It translates to CASSFSGGRYGYTF. The genes are TRBV5-4 and TRBJ1-2; D remains unclear. The CDR3 is 14 amino acids. Germline CDR1 is SGHNT and CDR2 is YYREEE (reference sequence). Trimming stripped 2 bases from V and 5 bases from J, with 13 bases between.

The chain combines TRBV12-5 with TRBJ2-2; D might be TRBD1 (6 bases). The V end lost 0 bases, the J end lost 5 bases, and 16 bases lay between the germline ends. The CDR3 runs to 17 residues. Germline CDR1 LGHNT, CDR2 FRNRAP. CDR3 in DNA: TGTGCTAGTGGTTTGGTACTGGGACACGATCTTACCGGGGAGCTGTTTTTT. Amino acids: CASGLVLGHDLTGELFF.

The DNA of the CDR3 is TGTGCCAGCCATTCCGGGACTAGCCAGGAGACCCAGTACTTC. This translates into CASHSGTSQETQYF. The chain couples TRBV19 to TRBJ2-5, with 9 bases matching TRBD2. V gave up 9 bases and J gave up 5 bases; unmatched junction bases: 10. CDR3 length equals 14 residues. CDR1 LNHDA and CDR2 SQIVND come from the germline V gene (reference sequence). Looking up the rest from reference TRBV19 and TRBJ2-5 gives the full variable domain: DGGITQSPKYLFRKEGQNVTLSCEQNLNHDAMYWYRQDPGQGLRLIYYSQIVNDFQKGDIAEGYSVSREKKESFPLTVTSAQKNPTAFYLCASHSGTSQETQYFGPGTRLLVL.

The J gene is TRBJ1-5, the V gene TRBV12-5, with D tentatively TRBD1 (6 bases). The CDR3 extends over 16 amino acids. In germline, CDR1 is LGHNT, CDR2 FRNRAP. V was shortened by 3 bases and J by 5 bases, with 17 bases between the two germline ends. The CDR3 bases are TGTGCTAGTGGTTTTACCCTGGAAAAGGGGGATCAGCCCCAGCATTTT. Its translation is CASGFTLEKGDQPQHF. The full variable domain, completed using reference TRBV12-5 and TRBJ1-5, is DARVTQTPRHKVTEMGQEVTMRCQPILGHNTVFWYRQTMMQGLELLAYFRNRAPLDDSGMPKDRFSAEMPDATLATLKIQPSEPRDSAVYFCASGFTLEKGDQPQHFGDGTRLSIL.

The rearrangement links TRBV5-4 to TRBJ1-1; 10 bases align to TRBD1. The germline V gene encodes CDR1 SGHNT and CDR2 YYREEE (reference sequence). V lost 4 bases and J lost 1; bases outside the gene matches: 7. The CDR3 length is 16 residues. CDR3 in amino acids: CASSGGTGVGNTEAFF. The CDR3 DNA follows: TGTGCCAGCAGCGGAGGGACAGGGGTGGGGAACACTGAAGCTTTCTTT. Supplemented by reference TRBV5-4 and TRBJ1-1, the full variable domain reads ETGVTQSPTHLIKTRGQQVTLRCSSQSGHNTVSWYQQALGQGPQFIFQYYREEENGRGNFPPRFSGLQFPNYSSELNVNALELDDSALYLCASSGGTGVGNTEAFFGQGTRLTVV.

This chain links TRBV29-1 with TRBJ1-2; D ambiguous. V lost 3 bases and J lost 6, with 11 bases in between. The CDR3 length is 12 residues. Germline-derived CDR1 and CDR2 are SQVTM and ANQGSEA. The CDR3 region has the DNA TGCAGCGTTGATGGACGGACTCATGGCTACACCTTC. Its translation: CSVDGRTHGYTF.

V is TRBV4-1 and J is TRBJ1-3, with 7 bases fitting TRBD1. Germline CDR1 MGHRA, CDR2 YSYEKL. This CDR3 is 17 amino acids long. The V gene end was trimmed by 1 base and the J gene end by 2 bases; junction bases not matched to a gene: 8. In DNA form, the CDR3 reads TGCGCCAGCAGCCAAGGTCCCCAGACAGGGACTGGAAACACCATATATTTT. This gives the protein CASSQGPQTGTGNTIYF.

This sequence joins TRBV5-1 and TRBJ2-7; 10 nucleotides match TRBD2. Germline CDR1 SGHRS, CDR2 YFSETQ. V shed 4 bases, J shed 6 bases, and the junction held 4 bases outside the gene matches. The CDR3 totals 13 residues. The CDR3 spells CASSLAGVGEQYF. Here the CDR3 DNA reads TGCGCCAGCAGCCTAGCGGGAGTGGGCGAGCAGTACTTC.

The V and J genes are TRBV7-2 and TRBJ2-7; D is perhaps TRBD1 (6 bases). V lost 3 bases to trimming and J lost 2 bases, with 11 bases between them. CDR3 length equals 14 residues. Germline lookup yields CDR1 SGHTA and CDR2 FQGNSA. The CDR3 DNA reads TGTGCCAGCAGCTTCCAACAGGGTGCCTACGAGCAGTACTTC. It codes for CASSFQQGAYEQYF. Looking up the rest from reference TRBV7-2 and TRBJ2-7 gives the full variable domain: GAGVSQSPSNKVTEKGKDVELRCDPISGHTALYWYRQSLGQGLEFLIYFQGNSAPDKSGLPSDRFSAERTGGSVSTLTIQRTQQEDSAVYLCASSFQQGAYEQYFGPGTRLTVT.

The gene calls are TRBV21-1 and TRBJ2-3; no DNA check was done on the table's D call, TRBD2. TRBV21-1 is recorded as a pseudogene. The CDR3 has 17 residues. DNA for the CDR3: TGTGCCAGCAGCAAAGCTTTGGGGGAGACTAGCGGGGGGGGCTTGTATTTT. This gives the protein CASSKALGETSGGGLYF.

For this clone: This sample also contains other DNA sequences that code for the same CDR3. This chain joins TRBV5-6 and TRBJ1-4; D is perhaps TRBD1 (5 bases). Germline V lookup: CDR1 SGHDT, CDR2 YYEEEE. The CDR3 runs to 14 residues. Trimming took 4 bases from V and 5 from J, leaving 12 bases between them. CDR3 bases: TGTGCCAGCAGCCGGAAGGGGCTCAATGAAAAACTGTTTTTT. It translates to CASSRKGLNEKLFF. Full variable domain (rest looked up from reference TRBV5-6 and TRBJ1-4): DAGVTQSPTHLIKTRGQQVTLRCSPKSGHDTVSWYQQALGQGPQFIFQYYEEEERQRGNFPDRFSGHQFPNYSSELNVNALLLGDSALYLCASSRKGLNEKLFFGSGTQLSVL.

About this clone itself: Compared with germline, one end of the junction differs, possibly owing to a read error. The J gene is TRBJ2-5, the V gene TRBV7-9; TRBD2 agrees at 11 bases. The germline gives CDR1 SEHNR, CDR2 FQNEAQ (reference sequence). This CDR3 is built from 17 residues. CDR3 DNA sequence: TGTTCCAGCAGCTTAGGGATAGCGGGAGGGTACCAAGAGACCCAGTACTTC. Translation: CSSSLGIAGGYQETQYF.

The DNA for the CDR3 is TGTGCCAGCAGCGTAGACGGAAGGGGGCCCGGGGAGCTGTTTTTT. Encoded protein: CASSVDGRGPGELFF. This chain links TRBV9 with TRBJ2-2; 7 bases fit TRBD1. There are 15 residues in the CDR3. The V and J ends lost 0 bases and 6 bases, in that order; junction bases with no gene match: 5. CDR1 SGDLS and CDR2 YYNGEE come from the germline V gene.